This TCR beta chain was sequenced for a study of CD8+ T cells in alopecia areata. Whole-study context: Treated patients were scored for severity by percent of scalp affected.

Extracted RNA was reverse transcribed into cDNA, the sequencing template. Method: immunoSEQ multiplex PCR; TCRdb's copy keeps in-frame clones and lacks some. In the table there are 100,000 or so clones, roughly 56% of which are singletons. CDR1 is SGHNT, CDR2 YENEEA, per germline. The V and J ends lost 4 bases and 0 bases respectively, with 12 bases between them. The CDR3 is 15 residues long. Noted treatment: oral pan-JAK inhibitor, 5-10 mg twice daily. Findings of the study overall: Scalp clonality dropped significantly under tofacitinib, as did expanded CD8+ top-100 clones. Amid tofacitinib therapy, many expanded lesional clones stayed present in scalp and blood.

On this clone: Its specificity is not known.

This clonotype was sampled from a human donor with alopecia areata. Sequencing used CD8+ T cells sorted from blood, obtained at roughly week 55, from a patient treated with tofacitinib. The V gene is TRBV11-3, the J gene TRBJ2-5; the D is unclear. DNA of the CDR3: TGTGCCAGCAGCTCAGCGTGGCAGAACCAAGAGACCCAGTACTTC. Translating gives CASSSAWQNQETQYF.